This TCR beta chain derives from a study of CD8 T cells in ankylosing spondylitis. The study, taken as a whole, reports: A TCR beta motif made of 7 to 9 highly homologous variants seemed typical of ankylosing spondylitis blood. Significant enrichment of disease-linked clones was reportedly seen in matched ankylosing spondylitis synovial fluid.

TCRdb re-called the 5' RACE reads with MiXCR, one entry per CDR3 protein. The sample shows about 320,000 distinct CDR3 sequences, roughly 12% of them seen only once. V lost 1 base, J lost 3 bases, and 10 bases stayed unmatched. The CDR3 extends over 17 amino acids. The germline V gene encodes CDR1 SGHAT and CDR2 FQNNGV. In the case of this clonotype: Its antigen is still unknown.

Sequenced input: blood, either unsorted or a sorted T cell fraction (not recorded which). The receptor comes from a female donor with ankylosing spondylitis or in good health (not recorded which). The chain couples TRBV11-2 to TRBJ2-7; 9 bases agree with TRBD1. CDR3 nucleotide sequence: TGTGCCAGCAGCTTAGCCACCGGGACAGGGTCCTACTACGAGCAGTACTTC. This codes for CASSLATGTGSYYEQYF.